This TCR beta chain comes out of a study of blood T cell repertoires in COVID-19. Looking at the study overall: The samples span acute and convalescent COVID-19 from the United States, Italy and Spain. The cDNA or gDNA used as material had been derived from T cells, B-cell-depleted T cells, or PBMCs.

The germline V gene encodes CDR1 MGHDK and CDR2 SYGVNS. The CDR3 spans 12 residues. Unmatched junction bases numbered 4, after V lost 8 bases and J lost 9 bases. In the original analysis: Scientists estimated how many nucleated cells there were by amplifying reference gene primers. Generated by immunoSEQ multiplex PCR, the TCRdb table keeps only in-frame clones and is missing some. V and J calls and clone size come straight from that table; D and trimming were deduced from the DNA. This sample has 75,000 to 100,000 clones, with about 76% found just once. The sequenced sample was peripheral blood. The chain uses TRBV25-1 and TRBJ1-4, with TRBD1 identical over 9 bases. This clonotype was sampled from a woman older than 75 with acute or convalescent COVID-19. DNA for the CDR3: TGTGCCAGCTGGGGACAGGGCAAAAAACTGTTTTTT. This gives the protein CASWGQGKKLFF.